This T cell receptor (beta chain) appears in the sequencing data of a study of cytomegalovirus exposure and HLA in healthy donors. Trimming shortened V by 1 base and J by 0 bases, and 13 bases separated the two germline ends. The CDR3 consists of 18 residues. From germline, CDR1 is MDHEN and CDR2 SYDVKM. Study-level results: Most TCR beta V segments were productive about 90% or about 30% of the time in an earlier analysis. Rarity marked most TCR sequences, yet some public TCRs occurred in many donors. What was likely a sequencing artifact was a cluster of highly shared sequence variants.

About this clone: Its antigen remains unknown.

Primers: 60 Vbeta forward and 13 Jbeta reverse. The repertoire was sequenced with immunoSEQ multiplex PCR; TCRdb's copy has only in-frame clones and lacks some. The sample yields over 80,000 clones, 82% seen once. The sequenced material came from PBMCs. The TCR comes from a man younger than 45 in good health and CMV-seropositive. The rearrangement joins TRBV28 to TRBJ1-6, with D possibly being TRBD1 (6 bases). CDR3 sequence reads: CASSLSTGQSSYNSPLHF. In DNA form, the CDR3 reads TGTGCCAGCAGTTTATCAACAGGACAGAGCTCCTATAATTCACCCCTCCACTTT.